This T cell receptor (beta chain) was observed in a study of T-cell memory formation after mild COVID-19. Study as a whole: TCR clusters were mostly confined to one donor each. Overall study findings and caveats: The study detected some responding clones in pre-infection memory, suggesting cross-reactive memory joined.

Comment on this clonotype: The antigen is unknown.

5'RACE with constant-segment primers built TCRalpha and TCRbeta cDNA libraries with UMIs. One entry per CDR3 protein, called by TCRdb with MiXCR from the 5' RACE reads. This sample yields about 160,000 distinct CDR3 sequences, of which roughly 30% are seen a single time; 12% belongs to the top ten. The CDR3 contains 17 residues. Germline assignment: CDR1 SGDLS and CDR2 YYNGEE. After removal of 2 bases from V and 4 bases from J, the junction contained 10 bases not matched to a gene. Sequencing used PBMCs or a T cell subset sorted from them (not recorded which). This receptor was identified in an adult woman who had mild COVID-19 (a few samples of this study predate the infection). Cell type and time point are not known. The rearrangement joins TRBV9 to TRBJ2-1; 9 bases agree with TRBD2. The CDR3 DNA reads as TGTGCCAGCAGCGTCGGGACTAGCCAACGCCCTTACAATGAGCAGTTCTTC. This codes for CASSVGTSQRPYNEQFF.